This T cell receptor beta chain derives from a study of blood T cell repertoires in COVID-19. About the research overall: COVID-19 samples, acute and convalescent, were from the United States, Italy and Spain.

Sequenced by immunoSEQ multiplex PCR; TCRdb stores in-frame clones only, minus some. Of about 110,000 clones in the sample, 76% were seen once. There are a few counts of this clone. While infection was still active, Seattle patients were enrolled and then followed longitudinally. Between the trimmed V and J ends, which lost 1 base and 6 bases, there was a span of 12 bases. Germline V gene lookup returns CDR1 KGHSH and CDR2 LQKENI. This CDR3 contains 14 residues. The sample comprised peripheral blood. This receptor was identified in a man at least 80 years old with COVID-19, enrolled during active disease. The chain couples TRBV18 to TRBJ1-1, with D uncertain. Here the CDR3 reads CASSPHEDFSEAFF. The CDR3, as DNA: TGTGCCAGCTCACCACACGAGGATTTCTCTGAAGCTTTCTTT.